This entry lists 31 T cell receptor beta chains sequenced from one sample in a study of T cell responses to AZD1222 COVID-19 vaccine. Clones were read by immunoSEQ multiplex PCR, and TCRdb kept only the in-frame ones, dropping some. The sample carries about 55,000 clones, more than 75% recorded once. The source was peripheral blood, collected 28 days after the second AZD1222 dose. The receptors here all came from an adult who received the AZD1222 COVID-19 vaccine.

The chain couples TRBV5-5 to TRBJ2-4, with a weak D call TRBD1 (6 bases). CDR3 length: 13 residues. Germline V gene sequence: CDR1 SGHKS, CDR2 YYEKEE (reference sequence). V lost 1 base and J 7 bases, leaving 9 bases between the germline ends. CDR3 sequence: CASSLTGMNIQYF. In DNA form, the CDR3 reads TGTGCCAGCAGCTTGACAGGGATGAACATTCAGTACTTC.

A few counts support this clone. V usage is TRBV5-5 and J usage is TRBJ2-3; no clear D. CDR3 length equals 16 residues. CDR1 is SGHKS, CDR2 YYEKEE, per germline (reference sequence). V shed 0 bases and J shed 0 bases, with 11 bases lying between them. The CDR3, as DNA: TGTGCCAGCAGCTTGGATGTGGGCTATAGCACAGATACGCAGTATTTT. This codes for CASSLDVGYSTDTQYF.

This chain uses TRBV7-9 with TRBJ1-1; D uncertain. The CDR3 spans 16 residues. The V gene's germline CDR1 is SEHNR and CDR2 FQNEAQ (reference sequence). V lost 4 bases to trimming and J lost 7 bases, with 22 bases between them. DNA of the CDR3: TGTGCCAGCAGCTCTTCCCTTTCTTTTAGCTCCGGTGAAGCTTTCTTT. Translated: CASSSSLSFSSGEAFF.

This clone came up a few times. CDR3 protein: CASSDSSYNSPLHF. CDR3 nucleotide sequence: TGTGCCAGCAGCGACAGCTCCTATAATTCACCCCTCCACTTT. The chain joins TRBV6-1 to TRBJ1-6, with D perhaps TRBD1 (5 bases). Trimming stripped 6 bases from V and 0 bases from J, with 6 bases between. CDR1 and CDR2 from the germline V gene are MNHNS and SASEGT. There are 14 residues in the CDR3.

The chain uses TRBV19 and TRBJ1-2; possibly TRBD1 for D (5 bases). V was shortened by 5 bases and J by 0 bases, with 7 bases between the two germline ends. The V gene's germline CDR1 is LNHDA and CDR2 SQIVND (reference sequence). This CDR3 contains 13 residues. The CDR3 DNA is TGTGCCAGTAGTCAGGGACCTAACTATGGCTACACCTTC. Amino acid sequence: CASSQGPNYGYTF.

The CDR3 loop reads CASSPTGTSGTDTQYF. The CDR3 DNA reads as TGCGCCAGCAGCCCGACCGGGACTAGCGGCACAGATACGCAGTATTTT. The rearrangement joins TRBV5-1 to TRBJ2-3; 10 nucleotides align to TRBD2. V lost 4 bases and J lost 1; bases outside the gene matches: 6. The CDR3 has 16 residues. CDR1 and CDR2 from the germline V gene are SGHRS and YFSETQ.

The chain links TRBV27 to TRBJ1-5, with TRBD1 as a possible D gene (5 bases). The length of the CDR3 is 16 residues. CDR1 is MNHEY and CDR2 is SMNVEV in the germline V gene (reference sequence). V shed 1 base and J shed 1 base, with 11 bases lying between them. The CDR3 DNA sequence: TGTGCCAGCAGTTTATACGGGACCCGGAGCAATCAGCCCCAGCATTTT. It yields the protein CASSLYGTRSNQPQHF.

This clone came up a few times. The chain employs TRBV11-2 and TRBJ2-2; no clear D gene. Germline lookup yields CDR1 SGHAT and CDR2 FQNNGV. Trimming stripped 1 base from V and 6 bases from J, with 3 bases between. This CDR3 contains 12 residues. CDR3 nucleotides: TGTGCCAGCAGCTTAGTTCCCGGGGAGCTGTTTTTT. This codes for CASSLVPGELFF.

CDR3 protein: CASSTDSYSNQPQHF. In nucleotides, the CDR3 is TGTGCCAGCAGTACGGACAGCTATAGCAATCAGCCCCAGCATTTT. This chain connects TRBV6-2 or TRBV6-3 to TRBJ1-5, with D possibly being TRBD1 (6 bases). The CDR3 runs to 15 residues. From germline, CDR1 is MNHEY and CDR2 SVGEGT. Trimming removed 5 bases from V and 0 bases from J, with 11 bases in between.

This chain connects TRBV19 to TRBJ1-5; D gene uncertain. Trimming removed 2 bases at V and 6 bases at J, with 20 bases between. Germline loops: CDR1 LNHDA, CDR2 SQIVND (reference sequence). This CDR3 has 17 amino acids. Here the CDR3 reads CASSIISDIGRGQPQHF. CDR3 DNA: TGTGCCAGTAGTATAATAAGCGACATTGGGCGAGGTCAGCCCCAGCATTTT.

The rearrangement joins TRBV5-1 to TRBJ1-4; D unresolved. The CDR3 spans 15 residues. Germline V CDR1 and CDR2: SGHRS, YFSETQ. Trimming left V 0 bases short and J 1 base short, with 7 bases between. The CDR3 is CASSLAGVTNEKLFF. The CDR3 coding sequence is TGCGCCAGCAGCTTGGCCGGGGTAACTAATGAAAAACTGTTTTTT.

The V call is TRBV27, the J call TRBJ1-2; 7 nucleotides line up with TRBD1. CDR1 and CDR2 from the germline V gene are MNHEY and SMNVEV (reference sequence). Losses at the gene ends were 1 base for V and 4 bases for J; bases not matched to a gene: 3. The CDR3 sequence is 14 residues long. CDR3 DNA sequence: TGTGCCAGCAGTTTATTCAACAGGGGCTATGGCTACACCTTC. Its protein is CASSLFNRGYGYTF.

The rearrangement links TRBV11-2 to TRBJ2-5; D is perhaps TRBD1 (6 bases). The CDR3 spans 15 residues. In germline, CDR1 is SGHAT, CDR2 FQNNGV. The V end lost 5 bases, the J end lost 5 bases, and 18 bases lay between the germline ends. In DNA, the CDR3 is TGTGCCAGCAGCCCACGACAGGCTGAGGTGGAGACCCAGTACTTC. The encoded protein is CASSPRQAEVETQYF. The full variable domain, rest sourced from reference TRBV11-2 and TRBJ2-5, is EAGVAQSPRYKIIEKRQSVAFWCNPISGHATLYWYQQILGQGPKLLIQFQNNGVVDDSQLPKDRFSAERLKGVDSTLKIQPAKLEDSAVYLCASSPRQAEVETQYFGPGTRLLVL.

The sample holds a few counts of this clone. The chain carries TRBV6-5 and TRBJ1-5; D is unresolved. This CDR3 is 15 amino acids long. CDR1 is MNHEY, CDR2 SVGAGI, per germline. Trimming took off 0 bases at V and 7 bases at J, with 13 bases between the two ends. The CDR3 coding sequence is TGTGCCAGCAGTTACTCAGTTGACGGATCGCAGCCCCAGCATTTT. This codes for CASSYSVDGSQPQHF.

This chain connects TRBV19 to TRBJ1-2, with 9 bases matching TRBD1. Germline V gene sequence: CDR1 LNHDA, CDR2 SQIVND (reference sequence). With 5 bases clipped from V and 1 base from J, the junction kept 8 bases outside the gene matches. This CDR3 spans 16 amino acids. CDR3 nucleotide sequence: TGTGCCAGTAGTCCCCCCGGGACAGGGCATAACTATGGCTACACCTTC. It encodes CASSPPGTGHNYGYTF.

The CDR3 sequence: CASSWTGGDQPQHF. The DNA for the CDR3 is TGCGCCAGCAGCTGGACAGGGGGAGATCAGCCCCAGCATTTT. The chain uses TRBV10-2 and TRBJ1-5; 10 bases are shared with TRBD1. Germline CDR1 WSHSY, CDR2 SAAADI. The ends lost 6 bases at V and 5 bases at J; junction bases unmatched: 4. CDR3 length: 14 amino acids.

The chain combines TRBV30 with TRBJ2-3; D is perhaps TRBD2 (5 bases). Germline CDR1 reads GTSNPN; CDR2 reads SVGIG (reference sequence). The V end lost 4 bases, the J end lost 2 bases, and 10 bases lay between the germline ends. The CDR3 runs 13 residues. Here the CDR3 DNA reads TGTGCCTGGAAAGGACTCTCCACAGATACGCAGTATTTT. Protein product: CAWKGLSTDTQYF.

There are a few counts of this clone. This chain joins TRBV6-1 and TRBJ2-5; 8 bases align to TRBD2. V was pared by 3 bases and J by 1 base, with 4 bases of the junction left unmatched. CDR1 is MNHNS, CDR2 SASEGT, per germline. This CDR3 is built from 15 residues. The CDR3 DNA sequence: TGTGCCAGCAGTGAGAAACTAGCGGTCCAAGAGACCCAGTACTTC. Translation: CASSEKLAVQETQYF.

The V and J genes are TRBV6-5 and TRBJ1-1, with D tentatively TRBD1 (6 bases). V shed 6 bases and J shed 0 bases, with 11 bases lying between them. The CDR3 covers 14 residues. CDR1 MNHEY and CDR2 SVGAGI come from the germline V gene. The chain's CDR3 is CASSAGQLNTEAFF. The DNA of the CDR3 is TGTGCCAGCAGCGCCGGACAGTTGAACACTGAAGCTTTCTTT.

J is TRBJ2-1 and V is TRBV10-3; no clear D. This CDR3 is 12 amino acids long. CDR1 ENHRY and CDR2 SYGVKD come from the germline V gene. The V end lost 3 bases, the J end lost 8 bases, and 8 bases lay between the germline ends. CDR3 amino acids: CAISDKSHEQFF. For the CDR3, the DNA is TGTGCCATCAGTGATAAGTCCCATGAGCAGTTCTTC.

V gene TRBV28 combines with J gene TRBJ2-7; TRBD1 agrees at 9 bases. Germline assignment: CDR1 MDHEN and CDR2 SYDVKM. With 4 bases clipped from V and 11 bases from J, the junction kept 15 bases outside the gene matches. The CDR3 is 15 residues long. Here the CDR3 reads CASSSSGTGFRFKYF. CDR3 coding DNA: TGTGCCAGCAGTTCCTCCGGGACAGGGTTTCGATTTAAGTACTTC.

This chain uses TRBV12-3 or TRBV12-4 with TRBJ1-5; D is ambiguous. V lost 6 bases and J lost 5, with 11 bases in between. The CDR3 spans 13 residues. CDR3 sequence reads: CASSGKADQPQHF. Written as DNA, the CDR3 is TGTGCCAGCAGCGGGAAAGCAGATCAGCCCCAGCATTTT.

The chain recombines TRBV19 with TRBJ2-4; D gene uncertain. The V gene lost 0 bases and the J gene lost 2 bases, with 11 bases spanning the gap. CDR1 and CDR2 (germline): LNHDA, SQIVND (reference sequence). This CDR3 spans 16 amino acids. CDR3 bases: TGTGCCAGTAGTATAGACGTCTACCGCTCCAAAAACATTCAGTACTTC. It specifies CASSIDVYRSKNIQYF.

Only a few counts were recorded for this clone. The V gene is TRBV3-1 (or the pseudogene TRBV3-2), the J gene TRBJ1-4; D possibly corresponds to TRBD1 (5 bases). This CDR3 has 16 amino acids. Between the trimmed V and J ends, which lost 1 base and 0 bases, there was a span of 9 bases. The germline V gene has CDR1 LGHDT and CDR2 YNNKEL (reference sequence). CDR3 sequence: CASSQGGVTTNEKLFF. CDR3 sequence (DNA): TGTGCCAGCAGCCAAGGGGGGGTCACAACTAATGAAAAACTGTTTTTT.

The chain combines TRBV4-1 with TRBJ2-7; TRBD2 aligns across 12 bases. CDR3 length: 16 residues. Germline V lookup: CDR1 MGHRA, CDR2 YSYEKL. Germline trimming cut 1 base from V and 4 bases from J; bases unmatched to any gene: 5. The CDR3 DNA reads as TGCGCCAGCAGCCAAGTACTAGCGGGAGGACTATACGAGCAGTACTTC. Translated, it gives CASSQVLAGGLYEQYF.

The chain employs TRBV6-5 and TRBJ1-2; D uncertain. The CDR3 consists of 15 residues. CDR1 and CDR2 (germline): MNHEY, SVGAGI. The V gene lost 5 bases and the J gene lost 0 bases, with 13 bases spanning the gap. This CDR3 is CASSPRTEANYGYTF. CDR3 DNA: TGTGCCAGCAGTCCACGGACGGAAGCTAACTATGGCTACACCTTC.

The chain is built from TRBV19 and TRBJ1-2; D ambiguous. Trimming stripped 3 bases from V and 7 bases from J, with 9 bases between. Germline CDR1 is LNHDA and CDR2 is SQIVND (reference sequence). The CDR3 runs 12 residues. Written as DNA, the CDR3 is TGTGCCAGTAGTATCATAGGGATTGGCTACACCTTC. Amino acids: CASSIIGIGYTF.

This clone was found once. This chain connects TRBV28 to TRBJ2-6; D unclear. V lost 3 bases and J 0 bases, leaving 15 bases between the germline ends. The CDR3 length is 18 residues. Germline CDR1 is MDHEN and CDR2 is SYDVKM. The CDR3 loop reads CASSLSVRLSSGANVLTF. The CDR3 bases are TGTGCCAGCAGTTTGAGTGTGCGGTTAAGCTCTGGGGCCAACGTCCTGACTTTC. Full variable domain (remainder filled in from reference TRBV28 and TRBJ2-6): DVKVTQSSRYLVKRTGEKVFLECVQDMDHENMFWYRQDPGLGLRLIYFSYDVKMKEKGDIPEGYSVSREKKERFSLILESASTNQTSMYLCASSLSVRLSSGANVLTFGAGSRLTVL.

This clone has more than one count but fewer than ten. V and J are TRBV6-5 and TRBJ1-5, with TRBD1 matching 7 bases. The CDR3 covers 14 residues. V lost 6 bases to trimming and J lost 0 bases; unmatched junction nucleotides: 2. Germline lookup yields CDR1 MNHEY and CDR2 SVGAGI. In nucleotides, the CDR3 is TGTGCCAGCAGGGGGACAGTTAGCAATCAGCCCCAGCATTTT. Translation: CASRGTVSNQPQHF.

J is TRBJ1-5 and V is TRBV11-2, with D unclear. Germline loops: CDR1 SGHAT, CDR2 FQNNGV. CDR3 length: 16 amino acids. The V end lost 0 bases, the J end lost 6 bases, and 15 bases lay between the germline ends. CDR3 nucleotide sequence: TGTGCCAGCAGCTTAGATGGGAGGGTTGAAAGTCAGCCCCAGCATTTT. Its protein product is CASSLDGRVESQPQHF.

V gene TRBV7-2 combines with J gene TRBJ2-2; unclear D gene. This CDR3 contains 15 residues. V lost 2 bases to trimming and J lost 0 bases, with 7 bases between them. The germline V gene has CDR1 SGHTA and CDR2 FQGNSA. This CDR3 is CASSLMASNTGELFF. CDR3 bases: TGTGCCAGCAGCTTAATGGCCTCGAACACCGGGGAGCTGTTTTTT.